The clone carrying this TCR beta chain is medium-sized (0.01 to 0.1%) in the sample. Its antigen is not known. The data were taken from a study of tumor-infiltrating lymphocytes in primary liver carcinoma. Study-level results: All five tumor regions shared only about 8-24% of top clones. Tumor specimens were characterized by a significantly higher top-250-clone fraction than blood (p = 0.039).

A constant-region primer primed TCR beta cDNA synthesis from about 0.45 ug of total RNA. Amplification in three nested multiplex PCR rounds with slightly modified ARM-PCR gave rise to TCR beta libraries. Two initial PCR rounds of approximately 10 cycles each paired TRBV1-TRBV30 forward primers with a C-beta reverse primer. In TCRdb, the multiplex PCR reads were re-called with MiXCR into one record per CDR3 protein. The sample lists more than 60,000 distinct CDR3 sequences; 60% to 75% were seen once. The study co-extracted DNA and RNA from around 20-30 mg of unsorted bulk tissue. The V gene lost 5 bases and the J gene lost 4 bases, with 17 bases spanning the gap. Per the germline V gene, CDR1 is SGHAT and CDR2 is FQNNGV. The CDR3 contains 15 residues.

This TCR was recovered from a man aged 35-49 years with primary liver carcinoma and hepatitis B virus infection. The rearrangement joins TRBV11-2 to TRBJ1-1; tentative D call: TRBD1 (5 bases). Material for sequencing was liver tumor tissue from sampling region 4. Subset given: tumor region T4, right-lateral pole. The CDR3 protein is CASSPPQHGGTEAFF. The CDR3 DNA follows: TGTGCCAGCAGCCCCCCACAGCATGGGGGCACTGAAGCTTTCTTT.